This paragraph reports one T cell receptor beta chain. Its antigen is unidentified. The data stem from a study of cytomegalovirus exposure and HLA in healthy donors. Study-level findings and limits: Rates of TCR association differed by HLA locus in a later analysis, with DRB1 highest and HLA-C lowest. Reports indicated that the classifier achieved high specificity and sensitivity in diagnosing cytomegalovirus status. TCR beta sequences numbering under 20,000 were associated with HLA alleles at 0.05 false discovery rate in a later analysis.

Researchers ran the PCR with 60 Vbeta and 13 Jbeta primers. Assay: immunoSEQ multiplex PCR; the TCRdb copy retains only in-frame clones and omits some. The sample records about 160,000 clones, less than 80% being singletons. CDR3 length equals 18 residues. Trimming took off 3 bases at V and 7 bases at J, with 25 bases between the two ends. CDR1 is SGDLS and CDR2 is YYNGEE in the germline V gene. The receptor was isolated from a man aged 40-55 years in good health and CMV-seronegative. Source material: PBMCs. The chain employs TRBV9 and TRBJ2-2; tentatively, D is TRBD2 (5 bases). Here the CDR3 DNA reads TGTGCCAGCAGCGATTCCCGTACCCACCTAACTAGAGGCGGGGAGCTGTTTTTT. It encodes CASSDSRTHLTRGGELFF.